This T cell receptor (beta chain) was sequenced in a study of OX40 agonist ivuxolimab in advanced cancers. Study findings and constraints: Antigen specificity of clonally expanded peripheral T cells was not established. Among the lowest levels of clonal expansion were found in partial responders at 0.1-3.0 mg/kg.

This clone was detected a few times. The antigen remains unidentified. Germline V gene data show CDR1 as MNHNS and CDR2 as SASEGT. J gave up 2 bases and V 11 bases, and 13 bases lay outside the gene matches. The CDR3 spans 15 residues. Assay: immunoSEQ multiplex PCR; the TCRdb copy retains only in-frame clones and omits some. The sample carries 95,000 to 100,000 clones, approximately 80% recorded once. The chain carries TRBV6-1 and TRBJ2-3; the match to TRBD1 covers 7 bases. The source is an adult with an advanced solid tumor such as melanoma, head and neck, liver or kidney cancer. Source: CD4+ or CD8+ T cells sorted from blood, taken in a trial of the OX40 agonist ivuxolimab. This CDR3 reads CAFSQGQRITDTQYF. Here the CDR3 DNA reads TGTGCCTTCAGCCAGGGACAGCGAATCACAGATACGCAGTATTTT.